These 24 T cell receptor beta chains originate from one sample sequenced in a study of T cell repertoires in aging, cancer and after chemotherapy. TRB rearrangements spanning V, D and J were amplified using mixed TRB-A/B primers. Each CDR3 protein is one row after TCRdb ran MiXCR on the multiplex PCR reads. The repertoire holds 1,500 to 2,000 distinct CDR3 sequences, with 23% as singletons. TCR beta rearrangements were amplified from peripheral blood genomic DNA. The material sequenced was blood. Receptors were obtained from a human donor with a solid tumor.

The chain couples TRBV2 to TRBJ1-1; TRBD1 is a possible D gene (5 bases). CDR3 length equals 14 residues. Germline V CDR1 and CDR2: SNHLY, FYNNEI. V was shortened by 6 bases and J by 3 bases, with 14 bases between the two germline ends. CDR3: CASRAGEGYTEAFF. The CDR3 DNA sequence: TGTGCCAGCAGGGCCGGGGAGGGGTACACTGAAGCTTTCTTT.

The chain has TRBV20-1 and TRBJ2-3; 13 positions match TRBD2. The CDR3 is made up of 15 amino acids. CDR1 is DFQATT, CDR2 SNEGSKA, per germline (reference sequence). After removal of 4 bases from V and 3 bases from J, the junction contained 4 bases not matched to a gene. CDR3 protein: CSAKLAGGRTDTQYF. The CDR3 DNA is TGCAGTGCTAAACTAGCGGGGGGGCGTACAGATACGCAGTATTTT.

This clonotype was found once. V and J are TRBV5-1 and TRBJ1-1, with 10 bases aligning to TRBD1. The CDR3 contains 16 residues. J gave up 1 base and V 0 bases, and 3 bases lay outside the gene matches. The germline V gene encodes CDR1 SGHRS and CDR2 YFSETQ. CDR3 DNA sequence: TGCGCCAGCAGCTTGGTGGGACAGGGGAAGAACACTGAAGCTTTCTTT. This encodes CASSLVGQGKNTEAFF.

This clonotype is hyperexpanded (1% or more) by share. The chain recombines TRBV6-5 with TRBJ2-3; 8 bases map to TRBD2. CDR3 size: 17 residues. With 6 bases clipped from V and 3 bases from J, the junction kept 14 bases outside the gene matches. Germline V CDR1 and CDR2: MNHEY, SVGAGI. The CDR3: CASSMGSGSPGTDTQYF. The DNA for the CDR3 is TGTGCCAGCAGCATGGGAAGCGGGAGCCCCGGGACAGATACGCAGTATTTT.

The sample holds a few counts of this clonotype. This chain connects TRBV19 to TRBJ2-1; no definite D call. V lost 5 bases and J 2 bases, leaving 16 bases between the germline ends. CDR3 size: 16 residues. The germline V gene has CDR1 LNHDA and CDR2 SQIVND (reference sequence). The CDR3 coding sequence is TGTGCCAGTAGTCTCCAAGTCCGTACTGCCTACAATGAGCAGTTCTTC. As protein: CASSLQVRTAYNEQFF.

The J gene is TRBJ1-5, the V gene TRBV20-1, with TRBD1 matching 11 bases. CDR3 size: 16 residues. Germline V CDR1 and CDR2: DFQATT, SNEGSKA (reference sequence). V lost 1 base and J lost 2; bases outside the gene matches: 4. The CDR3 DNA is TGCAGTGCTAGAGGTGGACAGGGGGCAGGCAATCAGCCCCAGCATTTT. Protein product: CSARGGQGAGNQPQHF.

There are a few counts of this clonotype. The chain employs TRBV5-1 and TRBJ1-4, with TRBD1 matching 12 bases. Germline assignment: CDR1 SGHRS and CDR2 YFSETQ. Trimming at V came to 2 bases and at J to 5 bases, leaving 4 bases not matched to a gene. The CDR3 consists of 16 residues. CDR3 sequence reads: CASSFGTGGRNEKLFF. The DNA for the CDR3 is TGCGCCAGCAGCTTCGGGACAGGGGGCCGGAATGAAAAACTGTTTTTT.

In regard to this clonotype: Being one base from a much bigger clone, this may be a read error. The chain uses TRBV6-5 and TRBJ2-1; weak D call: TRBD2 (6 bases). Germline-derived CDR1 and CDR2 are MNHEY and SVGAGI. The CDR3 has 12 amino acids. Between the trimmed V and J ends, which lost 0 bases and 12 bases, there was a span of 9 bases. For the CDR3, the DNA is TGTGCCAGCAGTTACTCGACGGGGGTGCAGTTCTTC. This codes for CASSYSTGVQFF.

In DNA form, the CDR3 reads TGTGCCAGCAGAGGGGGACTAGCGGATTACGAGCAGTACTTC. Translation gives CASRGGLADYEQYF. V is TRBV5-4 and J is TRBJ2-7, with 11 bases identical to TRBD2. V lost 5 bases, J lost 4 bases, and 5 bases stayed unmatched. The CDR3 is 14 residues long. Germline V CDR1 and CDR2: SGHNT, YYREEE (reference sequence).

This clonotype is classed as medium-sized. The chain couples TRBV6-6 to TRBJ2-2; D is unresolved. Between the trimmed V and J ends, which lost 2 bases and 8 bases, there was a span of 6 bases. This CDR3 region has 12 residues. CDR1 and CDR2 (germline): MNHNY, SVGAGI (reference sequence). The CDR3 coding sequence is TGTGCCAGCAGTTACCCATGGGGGGAGCTGTTTTTT. It codes for CASSYPWGELFF.

In its sample, this clonotype ranks as medium-sized. The chain recombines TRBV20-1 with TRBJ1-2; D unclear. Deletions cut 1 base from V and 3 bases from J, with 9 bases between. CDR3 size: 13 residues. The germline CDR1 and CDR2 sequences are DFQATT and SNEGSKA (reference sequence). CDR3 in DNA: TGCAGTGCTAGAGGGCAAGTGGACTATGGCTACACCTTC. Its protein is CSARGQVDYGYTF.

This clonotype is medium-sized (0.01 to 0.1%) by share. The CDR3 sequence is CASSLSSGQYNEQFF. The CDR3 DNA follows: TGTGCCAGCAGCTTATCTAGCGGGCAATACAATGAGCAGTTCTTC. This sequence joins TRBV7-2 and TRBJ2-1; 8 nucleotides align to TRBD2. Germline trimming cut 2 bases from V and 4 bases from J; bases unmatched to any gene: 4. The CDR3 spans 15 residues. Germline lookup yields CDR1 SGHTA and CDR2 FQGNSA. Based on the CDR3 plus reference TRBV7-2 and TRBJ2-1, the full variable domain is GAGVSQSPSNKVTEKGKDVELRCDPISGHTALYWYRQSLGQGLEFLIYFQGNSAPDKSGLPSDRFSAERTGGSVSTLTIQRTQQEDSAVYLCASSLSSGQYNEQFFGPGTRLTVL.

This clonotype is classed as medium-sized. The CDR3 nucleotides read TGTGCCAGCAGCGTCTCTTCGAGCTCCTACAATGAGCAGTTCTTC. This gives the protein CASSVSSSSYNEQFF. This sequence joins TRBV7-2 and TRBJ2-1; D remains unclear. This CDR3 has 15 residues. Germline CDR1 reads SGHTA; CDR2 reads FQGNSA. Trimming removed 5 bases at V and 0 bases at J, with 11 bases between.

The table lists this clonotype with a few counts. The chain has TRBV20-1 and TRBJ2-3, with 8 bases fitting TRBD2. The V and J ends lost 4 bases and 6 bases, in that order; junction bases with no gene match: 9. This CDR3 spans 14 amino acids. The germline gives CDR1 DFQATT, CDR2 SNEGSKA (reference sequence). The CDR3 DNA follows: TGCAGTGCTATCGGGGGGGGAGCAGCCGATACGCAGTATTTT. This sequence encodes CSAIGGGAADTQYF.

Only a few counts were recorded for this clonotype. The V call is TRBV27, the J call TRBJ2-1; D is possibly TRBD2 (6 bases). The CDR3 spans 15 residues. The ends were cut back, 5 bases at V and 3 bases at J, with 14 bases in the middle. Germline CDR1 reads MNHEY; CDR2 reads SMNVEV (reference sequence). CDR3 bases: TGTGCCAGCAGTCACGAGGGGAGGTTCTACAATGAGCAGTTCTTC. Its translation is CASSHEGRFYNEQFF.

This clonotype was observed a handful of times. V usage is TRBV20-1 and J usage is TRBJ2-7; 11 bases align to TRBD1. The CDR3 extends over 14 amino acids. V was pared by 6 bases and J by 7 bases, with 11 bases of the junction left unmatched. Germline V gene lookup returns CDR1 DFQATT and CDR2 SNEGSKA (reference sequence). The CDR3, as DNA: TGCAGTGCCGCCTTCGGACAGGGGGCGGGGGAGCAGTACTTC. Translating gives CSAAFGQGAGEQYF.

The V call is TRBV24-1, the J call TRBJ2-3; 8 bases match TRBD1. The V segment lost 5 bases and the J segment 10 bases; nucleotides outside the gene matches: 10. Germline loops: CDR1 KGHDR, CDR2 SFDVKD. The length of the CDR3 is 14 residues. The CDR3 region is CATSATLGQGPQYF. DNA for the CDR3: TGTGCCACCAGTGCCACCCTTGGACAGGGTCCGCAGTATTTT.

This clonotype was detected a few times. This sequence joins TRBV6-5 and TRBJ2-6; D is undetermined. Deletions cut 5 bases from V and 0 bases from J, with 5 bases between. In germline, CDR1 is MNHEY, CDR2 SVGAGI. The CDR3 runs to 14 residues. The CDR3 spells CASSAPSGANVLTF. CDR3 DNA sequence: TGTGCCAGCAGTGCTCCCTCTGGGGCCAACGTCCTGACTTTC.

The sample holds a few counts of this clonotype. The J gene is TRBJ1-4, the V gene TRBV11-3; 10 nucleotides match TRBD1. This CDR3 has 14 residues. The J segment lost 6 bases and the V segment lost 6 bases, leaving 4 bases of the junction unmatched. CDR1 and CDR2 (germline): SGHNT, YENEEA. Written as DNA, the CDR3 is TGTGCCAGCAGTTCCGGGACAGGGGATGAAAAACTGTTTTTT. It yields the protein CASSSGTGDEKLFF.

This clonotype is deemed medium-sized. V is TRBV27 and J is TRBJ2-3; D possibly corresponds to TRBD2 (5 bases). Germline-derived CDR1 and CDR2 are MNHEY and SMNVEV (reference sequence). The CDR3 covers 11 residues. V dropped 8 bases and J dropped 4 bases, with 7 bases sitting between them. CDR3 region: CASVGADTQYF. CDR3 DNA: TGTGCCAGCGTCGGGGCAGATACGCAGTATTTT.

This clonotype ranks as medium-sized. The V gene is TRBV30, the J gene TRBJ1-6; D perhaps matches TRBD1 (6 bases). Between the trimmed V and J ends, which lost 1 base and 5 bases, there was a span of 9 bases. This CDR3 is 14 amino acids long. Germline V lookup: CDR1 GTSNPN, CDR2 SVGIG (reference sequence). The DNA for the CDR3 is TGTGCCTGGAGTGGGGGGCAGGATAATTCACCCCTCCACTTT. It encodes CAWSGGQDNSPLHF.

This clonotype was observed once. This chain links TRBV27 with TRBJ2-3; TRBD2 matches 8 bases. The CDR3 sequence is 14 residues long. Trimming removed 7 bases from V and 5 bases from J; junction bases left unmatched: 8. CDR1 MNHEY and CDR2 SMNVEV come from the germline V gene (reference sequence). The CDR3 loop is CASTLSGGGDTQYF. In nucleotides, the CDR3 is TGTGCCAGCACACTAAGCGGGGGAGGAGATACGCAGTATTTT.

This clonotype turned up a few times. The rearrangement links TRBV6-6 to TRBJ2-2; 8 nucleotides align to TRBD2. The V gene end was trimmed by 2 bases and the J gene end by 1 base; junction bases not matched to a gene: 9. The CDR3 length is 18 residues. CDR1 is MNHNY, CDR2 SVGAGI, per germline (reference sequence). The CDR3 coding sequence is TGTGCCAGCAGTTACATACCCGCTAGCGGGCTGAACACCGGGGAGCTGTTTTTT. The encoded protein is CASSYIPASGLNTGELFF.

The V and J genes are TRBV24-1 and TRBJ1-3, with TRBD1 as a possible D gene (5 bases). This CDR3 has 20 residues. V was cut by 1 base and J by 0 bases, with 21 bases left in between. CDR1 is KGHDR and CDR2 is SFDVKD in the germline V gene. The CDR3 is CATSDLFGARPGVSGNTIYF. The DNA for the CDR3 is TGTGCCACCAGTGATTTATTCGGGGCTCGGCCCGGAGTCTCTGGAAACACCATATATTTT.